Described below is a single T cell receptor (beta chain) sequence and its context. The record originates from a study of control samples from healthy donors and cancer patients. V lost 0 bases and J lost 3; bases outside the gene matches: 7. The CDR3 contains 16 residues. CDR1 SGHDT and CDR2 YYEEEE come from the germline V gene. This table comes from immunoSEQ multiplex PCR, and its TCRdb copy is limited to in-frame clones, with some not included. The profile shows 51,000 or so clones, roughly 80% of them singletons. Input material: blood. The J gene is TRBJ2-7, the V gene TRBV5-6, with 9 bases that match TRBD1. The source of this sequence is a man aged 70-80 years in good health. CDR3 DNA: TGTGCCAGCAGCTTGGGGTTTGGACAGGGGAACTACGAGCAGTACTTC. Amino acid sequence: CASSLGFGQGNYEQYF.